The subject of this entry is one TCR beta chain. This record belongs to a study of identical twins. Each CDR3 protein gets one entry after TCRdb re-called the 5' RACE reads with MiXCR. Found here are fewer than 450,000 distinct CDR3 sequences, roughly 9% of them singletons; the top ten hold roughly 8.9%. The sample consisted of naive T cells sorted from blood. The sequence came from a woman aged 45-65 years in good health.

The CDR3 here is CASSLAGGGDQFF. CDR3 nucleotides: TGTGCCAGCAGCCTAGCGGGAGGGGGCGACCAGTTCTTC. This chain links TRBV12-3 or TRBV12-4 with TRBJ2-1; 12 bases match TRBD2. The V and J ends lost 6 bases and 13 bases, in that order; junction bases with no gene match: 7. The CDR3 length is 13 residues.